There are many counts of the clone carrying this TCR beta chain. The antigen is unknown. TCRbeta library preparation incorporated unique molecular identifiers. MiXCR, run by TCRdb on the PCR reads, gives a single entry per CDR3 protein. This sample yields hundreds of thousands of distinct CDR3 sequences, of which 10% to 15% are seen a single time; about 0.77% belongs to the top ten. This sample is drawn from a study of T-cell reconstitution after alpha-beta-depleted transplantation in children. Study conclusions and caveats: The study reportedly traced alpha-beta T cells about two months after transplant to several hundred expanded graft clones. Certain patients had high TCRbeta diversity at day 60, and it came from recipient T cells and thymic progenitors that survived. After one year, T-cell counts and TCRbeta diversity mostly came from new T cells.

Trimming took off 1 base at V and 6 bases at J, with 13 bases between the two ends. This CDR3 is 15 amino acids long. Germline CDR1 reads SGHVS; CDR2 reads FNYEAQ. V and J are TRBV7-6 and TRBJ2-1, with D perhaps assigned TRBD1 or TRBD2 (6 bases each). The TCR comes from a girl aged 2 to 9 with congenital amegakaryocytic thrombocytopenia, due to receive a stem cell transplant. Here the sequenced sample was PBMCs, taken before TCRalphabeta/CD19-depleted stem cell transplant. In DNA, the CDR3 is TGTGCCAGCAGCTTAGAGGTACAGGGAGGCAATGAGCAGTTCTTC. It yields the protein CASSLEVQGGNEQFF.